Sequencing of this TCR beta chain was carried out in a study of blood T cell repertoires in COVID-19. Study-level background: COVID-19 samples from acute and convalescent phases originated in the United States, Italy and Spain. T cells, B-cell-depleted T cells, or PBMCs supplied cDNA or gDNA.

Losses at the gene ends were 4 bases for V and 6 bases for J; bases not matched to a gene: 11. The CDR3 contains 15 residues. CDR1 MNHEY and CDR2 SVGAGI come from the germline V gene. Original processing notes: Reference gene primer amplification gave estimated nucleated cell counts. Only in-frame clones appear in the TCRdb table, and some are missing; sequencing was by immunoSEQ multiplex PCR. Clonal size and the V and J genes are those of that table, whereas D and trimming came from the DNA. The sample has 350,000 or so clones, around 89% seen once. The receptor was isolated from a young man with active or convalescent COVID-19. The sequenced material came from peripheral blood. The chain combines TRBV6-5 with TRBJ1-2, with TRBD1 matching 7 bases. CDR3 sequence: CASSLRQGTVDGYTF. The CDR3 DNA reads TGTGCCAGCAGTTTGCGACAGGGCACCGTGGATGGCTACACCTTC.